This passage covers 27 T cell receptor beta chains from one sample sequenced in a study of CD8 T cells in ankylosing spondylitis. One entry per CDR3 protein results from TCRdb running MiXCR on the 5' RACE reads. The sample contains 160,000 or so distinct CDR3 sequences, around 8.9% of which appear only once. Sequencing used blood, either unsorted or a sorted T cell fraction (not recorded which). Receptors originate from a female donor with ankylosing spondylitis or in good health (not recorded which).

This clonotype was detected ten times or more. The rearrangement joins TRBV2 to TRBJ2-2; 9 nucleotides match TRBD2. The CDR3 consists of 15 residues. Germline-derived CDR1 and CDR2 are SNHLY and FYNNEI. Trimming cost V 5 bases and J 6 bases; bases outside gene matches: 7. The CDR3 protein is CASSQSGRYSGELFF. The CDR3 nucleotides are TGTGCCAGCAGTCAGAGCGGGAGGTATTCCGGGGAGCTGTTTTTT.

The chain is built from TRBV6-4 and TRBJ2-3; TRBD2 is a possible D gene (6 bases). Germline V gene lookup returns CDR1 MRHNA and CDR2 SNTAGT. The V end lost 3 bases, the J end lost 3 bases, and 13 bases lay between the germline ends. The CDR3 spans 15 residues. The CDR3 sequence is CASSEVGGITDTQYF. The CDR3 DNA is TGTGCCAGCAGTGAGGTGGGAGGAATTACAGATACGCAGTATTTT.

This clonotype was counted between two and nine times. The chain employs TRBV2 and TRBJ2-3; 8 positions agree with TRBD2. CDR1 is SNHLY and CDR2 is FYNNEI in the germline V gene. Trimming took 3 bases from V and 0 from J; bases not matched to a gene: 17. The CDR3 sequence is 20 residues long. In nucleotides, the CDR3 is TGTGCCAGCAGTGATCTCCCGGGAGGTAGCGGGACGCCTAGCACAGATACGCAGTATTTT. As protein: CASSDLPGGSGTPSTDTQYF.

The chain recombines TRBV6-5 with TRBJ2-7; D is unclear. The CDR3 is 14 amino acids. Germline values: CDR1 MNHEY, CDR2 SVGAGI. V was shortened by 1 base and J by 3 bases, with 10 bases between the two germline ends. CDR3 amino acids: CASSYLNSNYEQYF. CDR3 sequence (DNA): TGTGCCAGCAGTTACTTAAACAGTAACTACGAGCAGTACTTC.

This clonotype was picked up a small number of times. Here the CDR3 reads CASSPWTGSSYNEQFF. In DNA, the CDR3 is TGTGCCAGCTCACCCTGGACAGGGAGCTCCTACAATGAGCAGTTCTTC. This chain links TRBV18 with TRBJ2-1; 8 bases map to TRBD1. CDR1 KGHSH and CDR2 LQKENI come from the germline V gene. The V and J ends lost 3 bases and 0 bases, in that order; junction bases with no gene match: 4. This CDR3 is 16 amino acids long.

This clonotype was counted at least ten times. One end of the junction is discordant with germline, which a read error may explain. The genes are TRBV12-3 or TRBV12-4 and TRBJ1-2; 8 nucleotides line up with TRBD1. The CDR3 has 12 residues. CDR3 in DNA: TGTGCCAGCAGCTTAGGGACAGGTGGCTACACCTTC. The encoded protein is CASSLGTGGYTF.

This clonotype has a single count. The junction shows a germline mismatch at one end, possibly a read error. This chain uses TRBV11-3 with TRBJ2-1, with 9 bases that match TRBD2. CDR3 length equals 15 residues. The germline V gene encodes CDR1 SGHNT and CDR2 YENEEA. CDR3 sequence: CAGSSGLAGYNEQFF. The CDR3 region has the DNA TGTGCCGGCAGCTCAGGGCTAGCGGGGTACAATGAGCAGTTCTTC. The full variable domain, in which reference TRBV11-3 and TRBJ2-1 provide the parts outside the CDR3, is EAGVVQSPRYKIIEKKQPVAFWCNPISGHNTLYWYLQNLGQGPELLIRYENEEAVDDSQLPKDRFSAERLKGVDSTLKIQPAELGDSAVYLCAGSSGLAGYNEQFFGPGTRLTVL.

This clonotype was seen at least ten times. The chain employs TRBV29-1 and TRBJ2-1, with 8 bases identical to TRBD2. The germline V gene has CDR1 SQVTM and CDR2 ANQGSEA. This CDR3 spans 14 amino acids. The trim removed 0 bases at V and 2 bases at J, leaving 0 bases unmatched. CDR3 sequence reads: CSVEDGGAYNEQFF. As DNA, the CDR3 is TGCAGCGTTGAAGACGGGGGGGCCTACAATGAGCAGTTCTTC.

V usage is TRBV20-1 and J usage is TRBJ1-2; no definite D call. V lost 4 bases, J lost 6 bases, and 9 bases lay in between. Germline values: CDR1 DFQATT, CDR2 SNEGSKA (reference sequence). The CDR3 contains 11 residues. The CDR3 loop is CSATRLDGYTF. DNA for the CDR3: TGCAGTGCTACTCGGTTAGATGGCTACACCTTC.

The chain is built from TRBV27 and TRBJ2-3; D is ambiguous. The V and J ends lost 5 bases and 0 bases respectively, with 18 bases between them. Germline CDR1 and CDR2: MNHEY and SMNVEV (reference sequence). The CDR3 loop spans 17 amino acids. The DNA for the CDR3 is TGTGCCAGCAGTAGCCTACGAAACGGATTTAGCACAGATACGCAGTATTTT. Amino acid sequence: CASSSLRNGFSTDTQYF.

There are a few counts of this clonotype. J is TRBJ2-1 and V is TRBV3-1; tentatively, D is TRBD2 (5 bases). Trimming took off 2 bases at V and 3 bases at J, with 20 bases between the two ends. There are 18 residues in the CDR3. Germline CDR1 LGHDT, CDR2 YNNKEL (reference sequence). CDR3: CASSQTNARGLSYNEQFF. The CDR3 nucleotides read TGTGCCAGCAGCCAAACGAACGCTAGAGGGTTAAGCTACAATGAGCAGTTCTTC.

This clonotype was picked up many times. CDR3 amino acids: CASSPTGVVNEQYF. The CDR3 DNA follows: TGTGCCAGCAGTCCAACCGGGGTCGTTAACGAGCAGTACTTC. The V call is TRBV12-3 or TRBV12-4, the J call TRBJ2-7, with D tentatively TRBD2 (5 bases). The CDR3 length is 14 residues. V was trimmed by 5 bases and J by 5 bases, leaving 16 bases between them.

This clonotype was seen more than once but under ten times. This rearrangement joins TRBV2 to TRBJ2-1, with D possibly matching TRBD2 (6 bases). The CDR3 length is 16 residues. Deletions cut 5 bases from V and 4 bases from J, with 18 bases between. Germline V gene sequence: CDR1 SNHLY, CDR2 FYNNEI. The CDR3 loop reads CASSPRSGSKYNEQFF. The CDR3 DNA follows: TGTGCCAGCAGTCCCCGGAGCGGGTCCAAATACAATGAGCAGTTCTTC. The full variable domain, rest sourced from reference TRBV2 and TRBJ2-1, is EPEVTQTPSHQVTQMGQEVILRCVPISNHLYFYWYRQILGQKVEFLVSFYNNEISEKSEIFDDQFSVERPDGSNFTLKIRSTKLEDSAMYFCASSPRSGSKYNEQFFGPGTRLTVL.

The chain carries TRBV7-2 and TRBJ2-3; D may be TRBD1 or TRBD2 (5 bases each). Germline CDR1 SGHTA, CDR2 FQGNSA. The CDR3 loop spans 16 amino acids. Trimming stripped 0 bases from V and 7 bases from J, with 17 bases between. CDR3 sequence: CASSLAPQLGENTQYF. CDR3 nucleotides: TGTGCCAGCAGCTTAGCGCCTCAGCTGGGGGAGAATACGCAGTATTTT. The whole variable domain, remainder taken from reference TRBV7-2 and TRBJ2-3, is GAGVSQSPSNKVTEKGKDVELRCDPISGHTALYWYRQSLGQGLEFLIYFQGNSAPDKSGLPSDRFSAERTGGSVSTLTIQRTQQEDSAVYLCASSLAPQLGENTQYFGPGTRLTVL.

This clonotype was seen more than once but under ten times. The chain couples TRBV7-2 to TRBJ1-5; maybe TRBD1 (6 bases). This CDR3 spans 14 amino acids. Trimming cost V 1 base and J 6 bases, with 10 bases left between them. Germline V gene data show CDR1 as SGHTA and CDR2 as FQGNSA. The CDR3 DNA reads TGTGCCAGCAGCTTAGTGCCGGGGGCTCAGCCCCAGCATTTT. Protein sequence: CASSLVPGAQPQHF.

This clonotype came up a few times. J is TRBJ2-1 and V is TRBV28; D remains ambiguous. Germline assignment: CDR1 MDHEN and CDR2 SYDVKM. The CDR3 is 13 residues long. The ends were cut back, 6 bases at V and 1 base at J, with 7 bases in the middle. Written as DNA, the CDR3 is TGTGCCAGCAGCCTACGGTCCTACAATGAGCAGTTCTTC. Residues: CASSLRSYNEQFF.

In its sample, this clonotype was seen a few times. The V and J genes are TRBV5-4 and TRBJ2-3; 9 bases are shared with TRBD2. The J segment lost 5 bases and the V segment lost 4 bases, leaving 11 bases of the junction unmatched. Germline V CDR1 and CDR2: SGHNT, YYREEE (reference sequence). The CDR3 extends over 16 amino acids. CDR3: CASSGLGTSRKDTQYF. In nucleotides, the CDR3 is TGTGCCAGCAGCGGACTTGGGACTAGCAGAAAAGATACGCAGTATTTT.

This clonotype has ten or more counts. V usage is TRBV6-2 or TRBV6-3 and J usage is TRBJ2-2, with 8 nucleotides matching TRBD2. The CDR3 is made up of 15 amino acids. The V segment lost 6 bases and the J segment 7 bases; nucleotides outside the gene matches: 10. CDR1 is MNHEY, CDR2 SVGEGT, per germline. CDR3 loop: CASSPGLAVIGELFF. The CDR3 bases are TGTGCCAGCAGCCCCGGACTAGCTGTTATCGGGGAGCTGTTTTTT.

This clonotype came up a few times. The V gene is TRBV28, the J gene TRBJ2-2, with 8 bases identical to TRBD2. CDR1 and CDR2 (germline): MDHEN, SYDVKM. Trimming cost V 2 bases and J 0 bases; bases outside gene matches: 8. The CDR3 covers 18 residues. CDR3: CASSLGVRSGANTGELFF. As DNA, the CDR3 is TGTGCCAGCAGTTTAGGAGTACGTAGCGGGGCGAACACCGGGGAGCTGTTTTTT.

This clonotype was found a few times. As DNA, the CDR3 is TGTGCCAGCAGCCCCCGGACAGAGGATGAGCAGTTCTTC. Translated, it gives CASSPRTEDEQFF. The chain links TRBV12-3 or TRBV12-4 to TRBJ2-1; D may be TRBD1 (6 bases). V lost 6 bases and J lost 8, with 14 bases in between. There are 13 residues in the CDR3.

This clonotype was detected ten times or more. The genes are TRBV5-6 and TRBJ1-5, with D uncertain. The CDR3 is made up of 14 amino acids. Trimming shortened V by 1 base and J by 2 bases, and 7 bases separated the two germline ends. CDR1 SGHDT and CDR2 YYEEEE come from the germline V gene. This CDR3 reads CASSLSWGNQPQHF. In DNA, the CDR3 is TGTGCCAGCAGCTTGAGTTGGGGCAATCAGCCCCAGCATTTT.

This clonotype was found many times. The chain employs TRBV5-1 and TRBJ1-2; no firm D call. V was pared by 3 bases and J by 6 bases, with 6 bases between. Looked up from germline, CDR1 is SGHRS and CDR2 is YFSETQ. The CDR3 has 11 amino acids. The CDR3 coding sequence is TGCGCCAGCAGCTCTCAGGATGGCTACACCTTC. It specifies CASSSQDGYTF.

This clonotype was observed a few times. CDR3 amino acids: CASSYDVGEQFF. CDR3 sequence (DNA): TGTGCCAGCAGTTACGATGTAGGTGAGCAGTTCTTC. V gene TRBV6-2 or TRBV6-3 combines with J gene TRBJ2-1; D is undetermined. The ends were cut back, 2 bases at V and 9 bases at J, with 8 bases in the middle. This CDR3 comprises 12 residues. Germline values: CDR1 MNHEY, CDR2 SVGEGT.

This clonotype was detected ten times or more. V gene TRBV11-1 combines with J gene TRBJ2-1, with TRBD2 matching 13 bases. The CDR3 covers 19 residues. Germline loops: CDR1 SGHAT, CDR2 FQDESV (reference sequence). Losses at the gene ends were 2 bases for V and 1 base for J; bases not matched to a gene: 8. CDR3 loop: CASSLPRTSGSWSYNEQFF. The CDR3 DNA is TGTGCCAGCAGCTTACCCCGGACTAGCGGGAGTTGGTCCTACAATGAGCAGTTCTTC.

This clonotype has only a few counts. The chain combines TRBV20-1 with TRBJ2-1; 13 bases are shared with TRBD2. Germline V gene sequence: CDR1 DFQATT, CDR2 SNEGSKA (reference sequence). J gave up 2 bases and V 6 bases, and 7 bases lay outside the gene matches. The CDR3 runs to 16 residues. The CDR3 DNA follows: TGCAGTGCCCTCCCAACTAGCGGGAGGGCCTACAATGAGCAGTTCTTC. It encodes CSALPTSGRAYNEQFF.

This clonotype has just a few counts. V and J are TRBV30 and TRBJ2-7; D assignment may be TRBD1 or TRBD2 (5 bases each). In germline, CDR1 is GTSNPN, CDR2 SVGIG (reference sequence). This CDR3 has 15 amino acids. Trimming removed 4 bases at V and 7 bases at J, with 23 bases between. In DNA form, the CDR3 reads TGTGCCTGGACCGCCTCCGGGACCCCGTTCTTAGAGCAGTACTTC. Translation gives CAWTASGTPFLEQYF.

This sequence joins TRBV6-1 and TRBJ1-1; 9 bases are a match to TRBD1. Trimming cost V 6 bases and J 4 bases; bases outside gene matches: 6. The germline V gene encodes CDR1 MNHNS and CDR2 SASEGT. The CDR3 spans 14 residues. The CDR3 coding sequence is TGTGCCAGCAGACTGACAGGGGGGGTCACTGAAGCTTTCTTT. The encoded protein is CASRLTGGVTEAFF.